The 8 T cell receptor beta chains in this list originate from one sample, sequenced in a study of T cell responses to AZD1222 COVID-19 vaccine. The table came from immunoSEQ multiplex PCR; TCRdb's copy has only in-frame clones and leaves some out. The top ten clones hold about 3.7% of a sample with about 120,000 clones, roughly 90% of them seen once. The sample in question was peripheral blood, obtained on day 0 of AZD1222 vaccination. All receptors derive from an adult in good health.

This chain joins TRBV19 and TRBJ1-5, with 9 bases that match TRBD1. Germline loops: CDR1 LNHDA, CDR2 SQIVND (reference sequence). V gave up 5 bases and J gave up 0 bases; unmatched junction bases: 8. The CDR3 consists of 17 residues. Written as DNA, the CDR3 is TGTGCCAGTAGTTCCGACGGGACAGGGTTTAGCAATCAGCCCCAGCATTTT. Translation: CASSSDGTGFSNQPQHF. The entire variable domain, with the rest obtained from reference TRBV19 and TRBJ1-5, is as follows: DGGITQSPKYLFRKEGQNVTLSCEQNLNHDAMYWYRQDPGQGLRLIYYSQIVNDFQKGDIAEGYSVSREKKESFPLTVTSAQKNPTAFYLCASSSDGTGFSNQPQHFGDGTRLSIL.

The gene calls are TRBV27 and TRBJ1-3; no firm D call. Germline loops: CDR1 MNHEY, CDR2 SMNVEV (reference sequence). The CDR3 has 16 amino acids. V gave up 3 bases and J gave up 0 bases, with 12 bases separating them. CDR3 nucleotide sequence: TGTGCCAGCAGTTTTTCGCATCCGAGCTCTGGAAACACCATATATTTT. Its protein is CASSFSHPSSGNTIYF.

The genes are TRBV3-1 (or the pseudogene TRBV3-2) and TRBJ1-6; 7 nucleotides match TRBD1. The germline V gene encodes CDR1 LGHDT and CDR2 YNNKEL (reference sequence). The V segment lost 2 bases and the J segment 4 bases; nucleotides outside the gene matches: 8. The CDR3 consists of 17 residues. The CDR3 nucleotides are TGTGCCAGCAGCCAAACCCCCCGGACAGGATATAATTCACCCCTCCACTTT. Translating gives CASSQTPRTGYNSPLHF.

The J gene is TRBJ2-1, the V gene TRBV9; tentative D call: TRBD1 (6 bases). The V end lost 4 bases, the J end lost 0 bases, and 23 bases lay between the germline ends. This CDR3 comprises 19 residues. Germline loops: CDR1 SGDLS, CDR2 YYNGEE. CDR3 nucleotides: TGTGCCAGCAGCTTAACAGGGATGAAGCTTAGTAGCTCCTACAATGAGCAGTTCTTC. It is translated as CASSLTGMKLSSSYNEQFF.

CDR3 loop: CASSPLAVNTEAFF. The CDR3 nucleotides are TGTGCCAGCTCACCACTTGCAGTGAACACTGAAGCTTTCTTT. V is TRBV18 and J is TRBJ1-1, with D unresolved. The germline V gene encodes CDR1 KGHSH and CDR2 LQKENI. Trimming left V 1 base short and J 0 bases short, with 6 bases between. This CDR3 is 14 amino acids long.

The chain employs TRBV11-3 and TRBJ2-2; 7 nucleotides agree with TRBD2. The CDR3 loop spans 16 amino acids. Trimming cost V 5 bases and J 3 bases; bases outside gene matches: 9. Germline V gene lookup returns CDR1 SGHNT and CDR2 YENEEA. The CDR3 nucleotides read TGTGCCAGCAGCGAGACAGCGGGGACTCACACCGGGGAGCTGTTTTTT. Protein sequence: CASSETAGTHTGELFF.

This chain connects TRBV7-2 to TRBJ1-3; 9 nucleotides match TRBD1. The CDR3 sequence is 16 residues long. The V segment lost 0 bases and the J segment 4 bases; nucleotides outside the gene matches: 4. CDR1 is SGHTA and CDR2 is FQGNSA in the germline V gene. CDR3 sequence: CASSLATGGSGNTIYF. The CDR3 coding sequence is TGTGCCAGCAGCTTAGCTACAGGGGGCTCAGGAAACACCATATATTTT. Full variable domain (remainder filled in from reference TRBV7-2 and TRBJ1-3): GAGVSQSPSNKVTEKGKDVELRCDPISGHTALYWYRQSLGQGLEFLIYFQGNSAPDKSGLPSDRFSAERTGGSVSTLTIQRTQQEDSAVYLCASSLATGGSGNTIYFGEGSWLTVV.

This rearrangement joins TRBV2 to TRBJ1-1, with D unclear. V shed 4 bases and J shed 3 bases, with 21 bases lying between them. Germline V gives CDR1 SNHLY, CDR2 FYNNEI. CDR3 size: 17 residues. The CDR3 DNA reads TGTGCCAGCAGTGTGGTTCCGGGGTGGGAGGAGGACACTGAAGCTTTCTTT. It translates to CASSVVPGWEEDTEAFF. Full variable domain (rest looked up from reference TRBV2 and TRBJ1-1): EPEVTQTPSHQVTQMGQEVILRCVPISNHLYFYWYRQILGQKVEFLVSFYNNEISEKSEIFDDQFSVERPDGSNFTLKIRSTKLEDSAMYFCASSVVPGWEEDTEAFFGQGTRLTVV.